Listed below are T cell receptor beta chains from one sample, sequenced in a study of shared clonotypes between healthy human individuals. Sequencing used immunoSEQ multiplex PCR; TCRdb keeps in-frame clones, though not all of them. The sample has about 2.2 million clones, approximately 92% seen once. Sequenced sample: naive CD8+ T cells from PBMCs. These receptors were taken from a man between 18 and 29 years old in good health. Some clones in this sample may be carry-over from other donors' samples. Both conserved end residues are part of each CDR3. A D gene is named only where the DNA matches it firmly. Clone sizes are given selectively: once, few, many, or a class where the clone is expanded.

j_call d_call cdr3_length clone_size v_call cdr3_nt cdr3_aa
TRBJ2-1 TRBD2 16 . TRBV7-9 TGTGCCAGCAGCTTAGCAGCGGGAGGATTGTACAATGAGCAGTTCTTC CASSLAAGGLYNEQFF
TRBJ1-5 . 13 . TRBV7-8 TGTGCCAGCTCCACGGGGCCAAATCAGCCCCAGCATTTT CASSTGPNQPQHF
TRBJ2-5 TRBD2 17 once TRBV10-3 TGTGCCATCAGTGAGTCGGAGCGGGAGCTGGGATTAGAGACCCAGTACTTC CAISESERELGLETQYF
TRBJ1-1 . 15 . TRBV5-6 TGTGCCAGCAGCCTCGGCGGGACCCTGAACACTGAAGCTTTCTTT CASSLGGTLNTEAFF
TRBJ1-1 TRBD1 15 once TRBV28 TGTGCCAGCAGAAGGGACAGGGAGGGGGTAATGAAAGCTTTCTTT CASRRDREGVMKAFF
TRBJ1-1 . 13 . TRBV28 TGTGCCAGCAGCCTCGCCCCGAACACTGAAGCTTTCTTT CASSLAPNTEAFF
TRBJ2-3 . 12 few TRBV2 TGTGCCAGCGGGAGAGACGCAGATACGCAGTATTTT CASGRDADTQYF
TRBJ2-1 TRBD1 14 . TRBV19 TGTGCCAGTAGCATGGACAGGGAATTCGATGAGCAGTTCTTC CASSMDREFDEQFF
TRBJ2-3 TRBD1 15 . TRBV28 TGTGCCAGCAGCCTTACAGGGGTCCGAGCAGATACGCAGTATTTT CASSLTGVRADTQYF
TRBJ2-7 TRBD1 12 . TRBV10-3 TGTGCCACCGGGACAGGGGTCTACGAGCAGTACTTC CATGTGVYEQYF
TRBJ2-7 . 14 . TRBV28 TGTGCCAGCGGGTATTATGGGACACCCCTCGAGCAGTACTTC CASGYYGTPLEQYF
TRBJ1-3 . 14 . TRBV19 TGTGCCAGTAGTATAGCACAGGGCTATCATCCGATATATTTT CASSIAQGYHPIYF
TRBJ2-3 TRBD2 16 . TRBV6-1 TGTGCCAGCAGTGGGGGACTAGTGACCAGCACAGATACGCAGTATTTT CASSGGLVTSTDTQYF
TRBJ2-7 TRBD2 16 . TRBV28 TGTGCCAGCAACCTTAGCGGGAGGACAAGCTCCTACGAGCAGTACTTC CASNLSGRTSSYEQYF
TRBJ1-5 . 16 . TRBV27 TGTGCCAGCAGTCCGCCACCCTACAGGGGCAATCAGCCCCAGCATTTT CASSPPPYRGNQPQHF
TRBJ2-1 . 16 . TRBV7-8 TGTGCCAGCAGCTCCAGGGTCGGCAGGGCCAACAATGAGCAGTTCTTC CASSSRVGRANNEQFF
TRBJ2-7 . 11 . TRBV7-2 TGTGCCAGCAGCACTACCTACGAGCAGTACTTC CASSTTYEQYF
TRBJ2-7 TRBD1 15 . TRBV6-5 TGTGCCAGCAGTTACTTGGGGACAGGGGGCGACGAGCAGTACTTC CASSYLGTGGDEQYF
TRBJ1-1 . 14 . TRBV27 TGTGCCAGCAGTTTTACCGCCAGGACCACTGAAGCTTTCTTT CASSFTARTTEAFF
TRBJ2-7 TRBD1 16 . TRBV4-1 TGCGCCAGCAGCCAAGATGGGGCAGGGGGCGCCTACGAGCAGTACTTC CASSQDGAGGAYEQYF
TRBJ2-7 . 16 . TRBV27 TGTGCCAGCAGCCCTCAAGCGGTCCCTTTGTCCTACGAGCAGTACTTC CASSPQAVPLSYEQYF
TRBJ2-7 . 14 . TRBV27 TGTGCCAGCAGTTTAAGGGACGGGACCTACGAGCAGTACTTC CASSLRDGTYEQYF
TRBJ1-2 . 15 . TRBV5-5 TGTGCCAGCAGCTTGGACCCGGCGGTGTTATATGGCTACACCTTC CASSLDPAVLYGYTF
TRBJ1-2 . 13 few TRBV2 TGTGCCAGCTATCGGGGAGGTAAAAATGGCTACACCTTC CASYRGGKNGYTF
TRBJ2-5 . 15 . TRBV7-8 TGTGCCAGCAGCTTAAGACTAGGGGGGACAGAGACCCAGTACTTC CASSLRLGGTETQYF
TRBJ2-7 TRBD2 15 . TRBV9 TGTGCCAGCAGCGTAGTGGCGGGAGGGGTCTACGAGCAGTACTTC CASSVVAGGVYEQYF
TRBJ2-3 . 12 . TRBV27 TGTGCCAGCGGCCTAAGCACAGATACGCAGTATTTT CASGLSTDTQYF
TRBJ2-1 TRBD1 14 . TRBV9 TGTGCCAGCAGCTTCCGGGACAGGGTTTTTGAGCAGTTCTTC CASSFRDRVFEQFF
TRBJ2-7 TRBD2 16 . TRBV10-1 TGCGCCAGCAGTGAATCTGGGCTAGCGGGGTACTACGAGCAGTACTTC CASSESGLAGYYEQYF
TRBJ1-4 . 16 . TRBV27 TGTGCCAGCAGTTTTAGAACAGGGTTGGCTAATGAAAAACTGTTTTTT CASSFRTGLANEKLFF
TRBJ2-1 TRBD2 15 . TRBV27 TGTGCCAGCAGTTTGAGACTAGCGAGGCCCCAGGAGCAGTTCTTC CASSLRLARPQEQFF
TRBJ2-7 TRBD1 14 few TRBV7-9 TGTGCCAGCAGCCCCCGGGACAGCTCCTACGAGCAGTACTTC CASSPRDSSYEQYF
TRBJ2-1 . 16 . TRBV4-3 TGCGCCAGCAGCCAATTCCGGACGAGCTCCTACAATGAGCAGTTCTTC CASSQFRTSSYNEQFF
TRBJ2-7 . 13 once TRBV30 TGTGCCTGGAGAGCCGACTCATCCTACGAGCAGTACTTC CAWRADSSYEQYF
TRBJ2-3 . 14 . TRBV29-1 TGCAGCGTCGCGGACTCTTTGAGAACAGATACGCAGTATTTT CSVADSLRTDTQYF
TRBJ2-7 . 15 . TRBV7-9 TGTGCCAGCAGCTCCCCGCCAACTGGGTCCTACGAGCAGTACTTC CASSSPPTGSYEQYF
TRBJ2-3 . 12 . TRBV5-1 TGCGCCAGCAGCTTGTTGACAGATACGCAGTATTTT CASSLLTDTQYF
TRBJ2-3 TRBD2 15 . TRBV25-1 TGTGCCAGCAGTGATGCGGGAGGGGGTACAGATACGCAGTATTTT CASSDAGGGTDTQYF
TRBJ2-7 . 14 . TRBV9 TGTGCCAGCAGCGTAAAGGGAGAGGCTCGAGAGCAGTACTTC CASSVKGEAREQYF
TRBJ1-1 . 13 . TRBV7-6 TGTGCCAGCAGCGCCGGGCCCCTCACTGAAGCTTTCTTT CASSAGPLTEAFF
TRBJ2-1 TRBD1 18 . TRBV10-3 TGTGCCATCAGTGGGGCCCGAAGGGACAGGTTGGCCTACAATGAGCAGTTCTTC CAISGARRDRLAYNEQFF
TRBJ2-7 TRBD1 14 . TRBV6-6 TGTGCCAGCAAAACAGGGGTTAGTCTCTACGAGCAGTACTTC CASKTGVSLYEQYF
TRBJ1-1 TRBD1 14 . TRBV5-1 TGCGCCAGCAGCGATGGGGACAGGGATACTGAAGCTTTCTTT CASSDGDRDTEAFF
TRBJ1-1 . 12 . TRBV5-6 TGTGCCAGCACCTTGAGTGGGACTGAAGCTTTCTTT CASTLSGTEAFF
TRBJ2-7 . 13 . TRBV5-6 TGTGCCAGCAGCGCCAATATAGCAGCCGAGCAGTACTTC CASSANIAAEQYF
TRBJ2-7 . 14 . TRBV28 TGTGCCAGCAGATTAGGGACGGCTGGCGACGAGCAGTACTTC CASRLGTAGDEQYF
TRBJ2-7 TRBD1 15 . TRBV29-1 TGCAGCGTTGAAGGAATGGAGACAGGGGGCTACGAGCAGTACTTC CSVEGMETGGYEQYF
TRBJ2-2 TRBD2 19 . TRBV7-9 TGTGCCAGCAGCTCAATAGCGGGAGGGCCTTATTGGCGAACCGGGGAGCTGTTTTTT CASSSIAGGPYWRTGELFF
TRBJ1-5 . 14 . TRBV28 TGTGCCAGCAGTTTCGGAGGGGAAAATCAGCCCCAGCATTTT CASSFGGENQPQHF
TRBJ1-1 TRBD1 15 . TRBV11-1 TGTGCCAGCAGCGTGAGACAGGGGACGGCCACTGAAGCTTTCTTT CASSVRQGTATEAFF
TRBJ2-1 . 15 . TRBV7-9 TGTGCCAGCAGCCTACGCGGAGGGGAGTACAATGAGCAGTTCTTC CASSLRGGEYNEQFF
TRBJ1-2 TRBD1 13 . TRBV7-9 TGTGCCAGCAGCTGGACAGGACAATATGGCTACACCTTC CASSWTGQYGYTF
TRBJ1-2 . 13 . TRBV27 TGTGCCAGCAGTGTGGGACCCACGGGAGGCTACACCTTC CASSVGPTGGYTF
TRBJ2-7 TRBD2 18 . TRBV9 TGTGCCAGCAGCGTAGGTTCCCTCGAGAGCGGGAGGTCCTACGAGCAGTACTTC CASSVGSLESGRSYEQYF